A selection of T cell receptor beta chains follows, all from one sample in a study of graft-versus-host responses after intestinal transplantation. TCRdb's table, derived via immunoSEQ multiplex PCR, lists solely in-frame clones and lacks some. The sample carries roughly 40,000 clones, more than 85% recorded once. The input for sequencing was PBMCs, taken 700 to 850 days after intestinal transplantation. These TCRs come from a human patient who received an intestinal transplant, so some T cells may come from the graft donor. CDR3s leave out the opening cysteine and the closing phenylalanine or tryptophan. Fields, in order: CDR3 length, V gene, J gene, D gene, CDR3 protein. A D gene is named only where the DNA matches it firmly.

>10|TRBV29-1|TRBJ2-7|NA
SVGRLSYEQY
>10|TRBV6-6|TRBJ2-1|NA
ASSYGNDEQF
>11|TRBV19|TRBJ1-4|NA
ASSQVAVEKLF
>17|TRBV12-5|TRBJ1-1|NA
ASGLPQGGLLAADTEAF
>14|TRBV30|TRBJ1-6|NA
AWSGTRRAINSPLH
>11|TRBV6-5|TRBJ1-2|TRBD1
ASSPGQGGGYT
>14|TRBV10-1|TRBJ2-7|NA
ASFKGKQGNSYEQY
>12|TRBV18|TRBJ2-5|TRBD2
ASSLAEVGETQY
>12|TRBV27|TRBJ2-2|TRBD2
ASREGRNTGELF
>12|TRBV7-3|TRBJ2-3|TRBD2
ASSLSGGPDTQY
>16|TRBV11-1|TRBJ2-2|NA
ASSLMPDMGLKDGELF
>11|TRBV11-1|TRBJ2-3|NA
ASSQQRKDTQY
>9|TRBV18|TRBJ2-7|NA
ASSPGQEQY
>13|TRBV2|TRBJ2-6|NA
ASGTAPSGANVLT
>16|TRBV5-1|TRBJ2-3|NA
ASRGTAGFLTSTDTQY
>9|TRBV7-2|TRBJ2-7|NA
ASSYAYEQY
>14|TRBV19|TRBJ1-2|NA
ASSIWAPSVSYGYT
>12|TRBV6-5|TRBJ1-1|NA
ASSYSQQNTEAF
>11|TRBV10-1|TRBJ1-1|NA
ASSMTPNTEAF
>17|TRBV28|TRBJ2-7|NA
ASITTAGTSTTRSYEQY
>9|TRBV7-6|TRBJ2-5|NA
ASSTERDQY
>12|TRBV5-5|TRBJ2-7|TRBD1
ASTPGYRGSEQY
>11|TRBV6-4|TRBJ1-2|NA
ASSDSGNYGYT
>12|TRBV7-3|TRBJ2-3|NA
ASSLYGGPDTQY
>14|TRBV9|TRBJ2-5|NA
ASTRRGGQGAETQY
>13|TRBV11-2|TRBJ2-7|TRBD2
ASSWGGTKSYEQY